This TCR beta chain was sequenced in a study of T cell responses to AZD1222 COVID-19 vaccine. Germline V lookup: CDR1 LGHDT, CDR2 YNNKEL (reference sequence). V lost 7 bases to trimming and J lost 5 bases; unmatched junction nucleotides: 6. The CDR3 has 13 amino acids. Study results and caveats: Reports say nearly half of spike-specific TCRs go after unmutated variant regions.

Remarks on this clone: Its antigen is as yet unknown.

Libraries were prepared by immunoSEQ multiplex PCR; TCRdb keeps only in-frame clonotypes and omits some of them. The data contain 140,000 to 150,000 clones, around 90% of them singletons. This sequence originates from an adult in good health. The chain couples TRBV3-1 (or the pseudogene TRBV3-2) to TRBJ1-1; 8 bases are a match to TRBD1. The sequenced sample was peripheral blood, obtained on day 0 of MenACWY control vaccination. CDR3 sequence reads: CASTTGGRTEAFF. DNA of the CDR3: TGTGCCAGCACTACAGGGGGGCGGACTGAAGCTTTCTTT.